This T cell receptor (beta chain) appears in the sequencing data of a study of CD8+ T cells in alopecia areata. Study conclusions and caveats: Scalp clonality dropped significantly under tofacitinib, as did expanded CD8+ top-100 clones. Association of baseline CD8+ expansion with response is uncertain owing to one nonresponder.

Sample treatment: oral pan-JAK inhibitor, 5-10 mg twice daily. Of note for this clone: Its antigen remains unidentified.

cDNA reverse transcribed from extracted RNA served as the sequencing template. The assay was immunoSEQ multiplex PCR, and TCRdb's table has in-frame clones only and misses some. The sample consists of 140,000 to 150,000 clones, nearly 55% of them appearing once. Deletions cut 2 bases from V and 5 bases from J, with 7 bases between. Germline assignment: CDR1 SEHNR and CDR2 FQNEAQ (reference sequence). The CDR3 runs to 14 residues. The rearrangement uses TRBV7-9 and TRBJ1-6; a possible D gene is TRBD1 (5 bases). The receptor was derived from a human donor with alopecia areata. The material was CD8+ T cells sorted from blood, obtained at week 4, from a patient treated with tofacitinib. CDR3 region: CASSLSTDNSPLHF. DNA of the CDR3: TGTGCCAGCAGCTTATCGACAGATAATTCACCCCTCCACTTT.